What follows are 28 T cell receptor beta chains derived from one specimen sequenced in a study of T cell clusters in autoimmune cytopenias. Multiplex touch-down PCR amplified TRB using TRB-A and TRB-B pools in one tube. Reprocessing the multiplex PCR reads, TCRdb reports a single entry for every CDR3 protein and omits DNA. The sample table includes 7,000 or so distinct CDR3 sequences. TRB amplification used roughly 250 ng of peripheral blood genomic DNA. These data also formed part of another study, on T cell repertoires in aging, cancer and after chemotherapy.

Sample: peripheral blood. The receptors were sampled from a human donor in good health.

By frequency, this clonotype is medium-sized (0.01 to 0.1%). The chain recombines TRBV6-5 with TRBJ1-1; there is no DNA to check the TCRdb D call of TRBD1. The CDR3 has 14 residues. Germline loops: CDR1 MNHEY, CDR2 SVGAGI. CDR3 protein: CASSNRGRGTEAFF.

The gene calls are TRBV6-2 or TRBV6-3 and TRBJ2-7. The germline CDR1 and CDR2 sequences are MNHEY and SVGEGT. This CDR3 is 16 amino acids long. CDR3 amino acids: CASSFSNIDNSYEQYF.

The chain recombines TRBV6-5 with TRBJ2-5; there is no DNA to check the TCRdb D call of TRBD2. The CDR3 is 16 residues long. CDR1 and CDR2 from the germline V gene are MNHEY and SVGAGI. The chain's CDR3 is CASSQTSGGKKETQYF.

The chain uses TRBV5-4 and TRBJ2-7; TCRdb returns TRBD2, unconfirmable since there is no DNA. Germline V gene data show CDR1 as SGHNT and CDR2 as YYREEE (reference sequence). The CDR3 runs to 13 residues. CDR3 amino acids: CASSSPLTGEQYF.

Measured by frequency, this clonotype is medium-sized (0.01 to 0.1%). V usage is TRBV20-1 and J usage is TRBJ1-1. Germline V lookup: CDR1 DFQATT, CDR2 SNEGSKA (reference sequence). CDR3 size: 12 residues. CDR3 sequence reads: CSARGMVAEAFF.

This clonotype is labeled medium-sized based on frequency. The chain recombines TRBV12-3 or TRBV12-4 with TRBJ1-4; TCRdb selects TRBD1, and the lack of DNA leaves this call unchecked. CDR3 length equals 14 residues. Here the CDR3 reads CASSRTGGPEKLFF.

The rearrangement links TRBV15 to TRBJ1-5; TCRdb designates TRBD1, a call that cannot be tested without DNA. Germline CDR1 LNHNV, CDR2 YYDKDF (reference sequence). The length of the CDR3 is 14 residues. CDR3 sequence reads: CATSGDRGNKPQHF.

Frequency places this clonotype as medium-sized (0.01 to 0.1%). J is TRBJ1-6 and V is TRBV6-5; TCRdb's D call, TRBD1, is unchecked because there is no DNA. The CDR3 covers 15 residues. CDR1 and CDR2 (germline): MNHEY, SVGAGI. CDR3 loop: CASSRDTPGLSPLHF.

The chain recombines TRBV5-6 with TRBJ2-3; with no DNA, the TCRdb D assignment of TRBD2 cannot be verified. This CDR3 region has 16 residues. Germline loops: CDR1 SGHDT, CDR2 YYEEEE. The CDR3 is CASSFLGAGGPATQYF.

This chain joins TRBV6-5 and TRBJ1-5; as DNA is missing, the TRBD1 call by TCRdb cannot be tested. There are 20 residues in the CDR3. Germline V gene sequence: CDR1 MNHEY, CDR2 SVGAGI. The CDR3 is CASSEQPPGQVYIGNQPQHF.

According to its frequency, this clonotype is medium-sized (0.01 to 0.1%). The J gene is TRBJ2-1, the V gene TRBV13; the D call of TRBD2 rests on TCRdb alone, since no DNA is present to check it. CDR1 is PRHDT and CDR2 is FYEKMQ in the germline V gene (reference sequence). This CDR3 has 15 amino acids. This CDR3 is CASSLGLAGYNEQFF.

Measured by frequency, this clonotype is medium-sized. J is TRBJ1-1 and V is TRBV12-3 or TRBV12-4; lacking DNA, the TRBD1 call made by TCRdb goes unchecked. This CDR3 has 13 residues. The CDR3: CASSLTGVPEAFF.

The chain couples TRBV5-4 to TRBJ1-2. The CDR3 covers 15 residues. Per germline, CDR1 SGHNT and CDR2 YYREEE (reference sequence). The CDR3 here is CASSLEGWGFYGYTF.

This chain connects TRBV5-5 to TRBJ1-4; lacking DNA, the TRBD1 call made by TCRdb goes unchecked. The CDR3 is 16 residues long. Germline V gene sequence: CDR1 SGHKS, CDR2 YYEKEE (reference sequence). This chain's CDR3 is CASSLAGQVSNEKLFF.

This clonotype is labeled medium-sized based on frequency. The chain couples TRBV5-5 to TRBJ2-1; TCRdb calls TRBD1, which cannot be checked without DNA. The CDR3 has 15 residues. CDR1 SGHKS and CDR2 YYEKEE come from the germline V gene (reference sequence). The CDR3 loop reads CASSPPGQGVREQFF.

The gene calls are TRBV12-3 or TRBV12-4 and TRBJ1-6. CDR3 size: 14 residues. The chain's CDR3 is CASSFRGGNSPLHF.

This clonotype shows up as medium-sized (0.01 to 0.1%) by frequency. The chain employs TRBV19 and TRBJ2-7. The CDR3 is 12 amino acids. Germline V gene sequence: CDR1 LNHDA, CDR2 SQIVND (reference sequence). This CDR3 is CASSIVLGEQYF.

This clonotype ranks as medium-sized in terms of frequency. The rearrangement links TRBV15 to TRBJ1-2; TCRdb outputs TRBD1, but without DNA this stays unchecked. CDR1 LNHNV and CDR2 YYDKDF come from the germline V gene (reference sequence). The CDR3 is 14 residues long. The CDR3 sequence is CATSQPGGNYGYTF.

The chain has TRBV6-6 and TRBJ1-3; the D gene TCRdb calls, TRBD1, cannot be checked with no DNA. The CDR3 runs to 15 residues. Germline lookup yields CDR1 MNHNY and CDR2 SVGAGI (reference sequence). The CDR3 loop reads CASSRQGKGGNTIYF.

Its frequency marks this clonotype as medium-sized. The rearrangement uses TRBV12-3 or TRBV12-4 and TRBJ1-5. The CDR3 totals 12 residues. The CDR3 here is CASSFGNQPQHF.

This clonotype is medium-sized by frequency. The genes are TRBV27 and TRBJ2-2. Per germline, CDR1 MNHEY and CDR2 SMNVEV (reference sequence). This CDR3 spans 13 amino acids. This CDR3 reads CASSFTNTGELFF.

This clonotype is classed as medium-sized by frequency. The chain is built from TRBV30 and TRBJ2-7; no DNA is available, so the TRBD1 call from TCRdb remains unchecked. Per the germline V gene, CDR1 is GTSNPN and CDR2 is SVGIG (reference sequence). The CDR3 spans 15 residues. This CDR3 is CAWSLREPGGYEQYF.

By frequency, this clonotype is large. This chain's CDR3 is CATSFRFAADTQYF. The V call is TRBV15, the J call TRBJ2-3. Germline assignment: CDR1 LNHNV and CDR2 YYDKDF (reference sequence). CDR3 length equals 14 residues.

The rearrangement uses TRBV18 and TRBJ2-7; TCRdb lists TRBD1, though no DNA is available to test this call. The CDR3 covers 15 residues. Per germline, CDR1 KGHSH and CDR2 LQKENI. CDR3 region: CASSYGTEGTYEQYF.

The CDR3 reads CASRPSGADTQYF. The chain employs TRBV12-3 or TRBV12-4 and TRBJ2-3; the TCRdb call, TRBD2, lacks DNA for checking. The CDR3 runs to 13 residues.

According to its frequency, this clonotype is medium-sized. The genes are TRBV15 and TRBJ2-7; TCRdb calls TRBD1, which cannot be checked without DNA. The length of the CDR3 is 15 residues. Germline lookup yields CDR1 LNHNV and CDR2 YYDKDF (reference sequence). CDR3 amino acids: CATSRGGGSSYEQYF.

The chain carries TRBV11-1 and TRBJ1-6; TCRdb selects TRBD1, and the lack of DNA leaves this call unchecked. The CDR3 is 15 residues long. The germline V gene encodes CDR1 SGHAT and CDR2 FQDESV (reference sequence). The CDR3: CASSWGRQGNSPLHF.

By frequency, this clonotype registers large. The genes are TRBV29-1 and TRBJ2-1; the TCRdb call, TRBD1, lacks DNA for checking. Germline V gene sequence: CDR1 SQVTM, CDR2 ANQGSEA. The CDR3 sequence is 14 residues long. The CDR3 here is CSGDGQGAHNEQFF.